Detailed here is one T cell receptor beta chain. The entry originates in a study of blood T cell repertoires in COVID-19. Study overall: Acute and convalescent COVID-19 specimens originated in the United States, Italy and Spain. In each case, the material was cDNA or gDNA derived from T cells, B-cell-depleted T cells, or PBMCs.

Original methodology: The authors estimated nucleated cell counts from reference gene primer amplification. Here immunoSEQ multiplex PCR was the method, and the copy in TCRdb shows in-frame clones only, minus some. The V and J calls and clone size were taken over from that table, and D and trimming were inferred from the DNA. The table includes approximately 150,000 clones, around 80% detected once. This CDR3 is 12 amino acids long. Germline CDR1 is LNHDA and CDR2 is SQIVND (reference sequence). V shed 8 bases, J shed 7 bases, and the junction held 5 bases outside the gene matches. The sample was peripheral blood. The chain links TRBV19 to TRBJ1-2, with TRBD1 matching over 9 bases. This TCR was sampled from a woman between 45 and 60 years old in a cohort sampled during active or convalescent COVID-19. The CDR3, as DNA: TGTGCCAGTGCGGACAGGGGACGTGGCTACACCTTC. It translates to CASADRGRGYTF.